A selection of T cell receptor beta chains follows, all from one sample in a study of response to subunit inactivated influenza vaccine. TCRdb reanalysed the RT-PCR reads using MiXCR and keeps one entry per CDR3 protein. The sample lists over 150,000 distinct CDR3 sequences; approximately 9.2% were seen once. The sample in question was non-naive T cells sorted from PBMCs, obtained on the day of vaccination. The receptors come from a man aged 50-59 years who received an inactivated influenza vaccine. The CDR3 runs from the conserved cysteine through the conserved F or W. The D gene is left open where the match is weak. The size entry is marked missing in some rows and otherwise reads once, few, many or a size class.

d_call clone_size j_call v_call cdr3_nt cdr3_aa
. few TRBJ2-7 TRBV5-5 TGTGCCAGCAGCCCGGAAATCACAGGAACCTACGAGCAGTACTTC CASSPEITGTYEQYF
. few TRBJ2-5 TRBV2 TGTGCCAGCAGTGAAGGATCAGGAGCGACCCAGTACTTC CASSEGSGATQYF
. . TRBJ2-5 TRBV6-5 TGTGCCAGCAGTTACAGGCAGGGAGTTTTTGAGACCCAGTACTTC CASSYRQGVFETQYF
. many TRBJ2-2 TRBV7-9 TGTGCCAGCAGCCCGGGACATACTACCGGGGAGCTGTTTTTT CASSPGHTTGELFF
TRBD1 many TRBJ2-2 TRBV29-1 TGCAGCGTCCCAAGGCCAGGACAGGGTTACACCGGGGAGCTGTTTTTT CSVPRPGQGYTGELFF
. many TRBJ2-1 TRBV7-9 TGTGCCAGCAGCTTAGTTCTCTTCGGGGGAGAGCAGTTCTTC CASSLVLFGGEQFF
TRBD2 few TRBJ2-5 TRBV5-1 TGCGCCAGCAGCTTGAACGGGGGGAGGTCAGAGACCCAGTACTTC CASSLNGGRSETQYF
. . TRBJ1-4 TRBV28 TGTGCCAGCGGTCCAAAAAATGAAAAACTGTTTTTT CASGPKNEKLFF
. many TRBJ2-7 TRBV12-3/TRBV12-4 TGTGCCAGCAAGGAGCAGGGTATGAAGTACGAGCAGTACTTC CASKEQGMKYEQYF
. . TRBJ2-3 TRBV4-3 TGCGCCAGCAGCCAATGGGTGACAGATACGCAGTATTTT CASSQWVTDTQYF
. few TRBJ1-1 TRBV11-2 TGTGCCAGCAGCTTAAGGGAGAACACTGAAGCTTTCTTT CASSLRENTEAFF
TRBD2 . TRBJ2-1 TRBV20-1 TGCAGTGCTCCGGGACTAGCGGGAGTCTACAATGAGCAGTTCTTC CSAPGLAGVYNEQFF
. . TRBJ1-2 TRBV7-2 TGTGCCAGCAGCACCCAGACTTCTAATGGCTACACCTTC CASSTQTSNGYTF
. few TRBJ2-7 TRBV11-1 TGTGCCAGCAGCCCGATATGGGGGGCTGGGGAGAGCTCCTACGAGCAGTACTTC CASSPIWGAGESSYEQYF
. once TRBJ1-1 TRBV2 TGTGCCAGCTCCACAGGGAGAGTCGCTGAAGCTTTCTTT CASSTGRVAEAFF
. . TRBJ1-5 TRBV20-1 TGCAGTGCCACTGAACAGGGTCTCAATCAGCCCCAGCATTTT CSATEQGLNQPQHF
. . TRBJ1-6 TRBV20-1 TGCAGTGCTAGAGATCCCACGAATTCACCCCTCCACTTT CSARDPTNSPLHF
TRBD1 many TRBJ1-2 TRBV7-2 TGTGCCAGCAGCTTAGGCGGACAGGGGACCTCCTATGGCTACACCTTC CASSLGGQGTSYGYTF
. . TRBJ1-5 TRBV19 TGTGCCAGTAGTATTGACGGTAATCAGCCCCAGCATTTT CASSIDGNQPQHF
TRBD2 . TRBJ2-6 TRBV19 TGTGCCAGTAGCCATCGGACTAGCGGGATCTCTGGGGCCAACGTCCTGACTTTC CASSHRTSGISGANVLTF
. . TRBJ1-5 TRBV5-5 TGTGCCAGCAGCTTGAGGCCGGACCTTAGCAATCAGCCCCAGCATTTT CASSLRPDLSNQPQHF
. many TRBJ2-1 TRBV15 TGTGCCACCAGCAGAGGGTGGGTGAGCACCTACAATGAGCAGTTCTTC CATSRGWVSTYNEQFF
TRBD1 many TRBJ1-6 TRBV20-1 TGCAGTGTCCCGGGACAGGGGAATTCACCCCTCCACTTT CSVPGQGNSPLHF
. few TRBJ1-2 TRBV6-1 TGTGCCAGCAGCTCGGTTTTCCGAGGCGCGGGCTACACCTTC CASSSVFRGAGYTF
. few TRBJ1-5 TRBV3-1 TGTGCCAGCAGCCGGGGTAGGGCGGTTAGCAATCAGCCCCAGCATTTT CASSRGRAVSNQPQHF
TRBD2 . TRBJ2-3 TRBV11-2 TGTGCCAGCAGCCATACCTCGACTAGCGGGGATACGCAGTATTTT CASSHTSTSGDTQYF
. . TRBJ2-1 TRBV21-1 TGTGCCAGCATCAAAGATGAGCAGTTCTTC CASIKDEQFF
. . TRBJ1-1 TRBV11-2 TGTGCCAGCAGCGCCGTCGCGTGGGGGACTGAAGCTTTCTTT CASSAVAWGTEAFF
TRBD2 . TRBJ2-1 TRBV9 TGTGCCAGCAGCACGGGACTAGCGATGAACAATGAGCAGTTCTTC CASSTGLAMNNEQFF
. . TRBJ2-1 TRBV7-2 TGTGCCAGCAGCTTAGGTTCGACTCCCAGGGATGAGCAGTTCTTC CASSLGSTPRDEQFF
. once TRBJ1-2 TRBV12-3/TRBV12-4 TGTGCCAGCGGATTCGACTGGGGTGGCTACACCTTC CASGFDWGGYTF
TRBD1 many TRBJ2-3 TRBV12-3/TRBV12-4 TGTGCCAGCAGTTTTAGAGGGGGCCGTGCTAGGCAGTATTTT CASSFRGGRARQYF
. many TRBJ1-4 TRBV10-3 TGTGCCATCAGCCAGAATAATGAAAAACTGTTTTTT CAISQNNEKLFF
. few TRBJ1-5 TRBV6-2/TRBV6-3 TGTGCCAGCAGTCCCCTCGGCAGGGTCAGTCGAAATCAGCCCCAGCATTTT CASSPLGRVSRNQPQHF
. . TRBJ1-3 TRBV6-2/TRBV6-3 TGTGCCAGCAGCCTTGGAACCTCTGGAAACACCATATATTTT CASSLGTSGNTIYF
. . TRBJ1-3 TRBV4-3 TGCGCCAGCAGCCAAGACGCACTCTCGGCTGGAAACACCATATATTTT CASSQDALSAGNTIYF
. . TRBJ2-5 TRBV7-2 TGTGCCAGCAGCTCAGGGGTCGGGACCCAGTACTTC CASSSGVGTQYF
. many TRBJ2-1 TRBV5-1 TGCGCCAGCAGCTTTATCGATGAGCAGTTCTTC CASSFIDEQFF
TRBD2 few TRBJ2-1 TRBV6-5 TGTGCCAGCAGTTACTCGGGTAGCGGGGGGCAAAGCTCCTACAATGAGCAGTTCTTC CASSYSGSGGQSSYNEQFF
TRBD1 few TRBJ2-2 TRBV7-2 TGTGCCAGCAGCTCGAGGACAGGGGCAGACGGGGAGCTGTTTTTT CASSSRTGADGELFF
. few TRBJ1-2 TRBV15 TGTGCCACCAGTTATAAGGGGGATCCTAACTATGGCTACACCTTC CATSYKGDPNYGYTF
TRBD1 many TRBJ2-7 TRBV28 TGTGCCAGCAGTTTTTGGACCGGGACAGGGGGCACGAGGGAGCAGTACTTC CASSFWTGTGGTREQYF
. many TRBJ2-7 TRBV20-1 TGCAGTGCTAGCCAGAACGAGCAGTACTTC CSASQNEQYF
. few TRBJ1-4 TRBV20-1 TGCAGTGCTAGCGGGGCCGATGAAAAACTGTTTTTT CSASGADEKLFF
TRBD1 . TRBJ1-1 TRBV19 TGTGCCAGTGAAGACAGGGGATTGAGCACTGAAGCTTTCTTT CASEDRGLSTEAFF
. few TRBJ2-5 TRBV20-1 TGCAGTGCTAGTGTACCGGGACAAAGGGAGACCCAGTACTTC CSASVPGQRETQYF
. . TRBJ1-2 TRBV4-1 TGCGCCAGCAGCCAAGATTCCCAACGAACGACTAACTATGGCTACACCTTC CASSQDSQRTTNYGYTF
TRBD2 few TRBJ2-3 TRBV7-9 TGTGCCAGCAGCTTATACCATGGGGGGGAAGGCACAGATACGCAGTATTTT CASSLYHGGEGTDTQYF
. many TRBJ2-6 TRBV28 TGTGCCAGCAGTTTAATATGGCCTGGGGCCAACGTCCTGACTTTC CASSLIWPGANVLTF
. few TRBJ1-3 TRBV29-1 TGCAGCGTTGGGGCAGGGCCTGGAAACACCATATATTTT CSVGAGPGNTIYF